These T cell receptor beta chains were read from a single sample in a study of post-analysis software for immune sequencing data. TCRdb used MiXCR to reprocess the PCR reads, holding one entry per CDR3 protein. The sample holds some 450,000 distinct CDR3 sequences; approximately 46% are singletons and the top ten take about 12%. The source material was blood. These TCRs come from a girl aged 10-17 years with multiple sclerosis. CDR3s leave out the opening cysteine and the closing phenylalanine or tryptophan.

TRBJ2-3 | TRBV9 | AGSEPGTSGSMQY
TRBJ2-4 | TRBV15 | ATSRDRGTGGIQY
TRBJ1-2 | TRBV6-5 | ASSYTGTGGHGYT
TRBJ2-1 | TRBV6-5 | ASSYGGTTFYNEQF
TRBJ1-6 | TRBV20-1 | SARDPGGVYNSPLH
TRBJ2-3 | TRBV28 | ASSSGAGYVDTQY
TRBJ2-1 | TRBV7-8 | ASSRLGTSDRNEQF
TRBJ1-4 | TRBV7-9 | ASSLSLMGPEKLF
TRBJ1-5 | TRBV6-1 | ASSALRGQQPQH
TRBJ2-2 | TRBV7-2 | ASSILTEPTGELF
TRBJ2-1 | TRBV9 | ASSGTSGRGGSYNEQF
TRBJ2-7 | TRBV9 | ASSAEAGVTYEQY
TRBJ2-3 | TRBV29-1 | SILVQGASDTQY
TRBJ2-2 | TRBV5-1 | ASSLVTSPNTGELF
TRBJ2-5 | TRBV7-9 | ASSLVAAAGVQETQY
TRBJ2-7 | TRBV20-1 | SALSPLGTSGYEQY
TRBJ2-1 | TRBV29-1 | SVDARTYDYNEQF